The 18 T cell receptor beta chains below all came from one sample that was sequenced in a study of molecular identifiers for immune sequencing clone quantification. From the PCR reads, TCRdb called clonotypes with MiXCR, one entry per CDR3 protein. The sample lists tens of thousands of distinct CDR3 sequences, under 20% occurring once. Sequenced sample: naive CD8+ T cells from blood, with Jurkat cell RNA spiked in. The subset: FACS-sorted CD8+CD4-CCR7+CD45RA+ naive T cells. The receptors come from a human donor in good health. Some libraries in this study had Jurkat cell RNA spiked in.

This clonotype has a count of ten or more. V gene TRBV6-2 or TRBV6-3 combines with J gene TRBJ2-1, with 10 bases identical to TRBD1. The V segment lost 5 bases and the J segment 4 bases; nucleotides outside the gene matches: 11. This CDR3 is 17 amino acids long. Germline loops: CDR1 MNHEY, CDR2 SVGEGT. The CDR3 here is CASSTGRQGARYNEQFF. The DNA of the CDR3 is TGTGCCAGCAGTACCGGCAGACAGGGGGCAAGGTACAATGAGCAGTTCTTC.

This clonotype was detected ten times or more. The chain joins TRBV6-5 to TRBJ1-1, with D possibly being TRBD1 (5 bases). CDR1 is MNHEY, CDR2 SVGAGI, per germline. The CDR3 runs to 11 residues. V was pared by 7 bases and J by 8 bases, with 11 bases between. In DNA form, the CDR3 reads TGTGCCAGCACCGACCGACAGGAAGCTTTCTTT. Amino acids: CASTDRQEAFF.

The table lists this clonotype with many counts. The chain carries TRBV5-5 and TRBJ1-1; D call uncertain. Trimming removed 1 base from V and 1 base from J, with 8 bases in between. The CDR3 runs to 14 residues. Looked up from germline, CDR1 is SGHKS and CDR2 is YYEKEE (reference sequence). CDR3: CASSLIQPNTEAFF. DNA of the CDR3: TGTGCCAGCAGCTTGATACAGCCGAACACTGAAGCTTTCTTT.

Details on this clonotype: Because the CDR3 is missing its conserved closing phenylalanine or tryptophan, this is likely a read error. The genes are TRBV12-3 or TRBV12-4 and TRBJ1-5; TRBD1 might be the D (5 bases). V was shortened by 6 bases and J by 4 bases, with 10 bases between the two germline ends. The CDR3 spans 13 residues. CDR3 sequence: CASSHDRNQPQHS. In DNA form, the CDR3 reads TGTGCCAGCAGCCACGACAGAAATCAGCCCCAGCATTCT.

This clonotype was recorded at least ten times. The chain links TRBV13 to TRBJ2-3, with 8 positions matching TRBD2. The CDR3 is 13 residues long. The germline V gene encodes CDR1 PRHDT and CDR2 FYEKMQ (reference sequence). V lost 3 bases and J lost 4; bases outside the gene matches: 0. The CDR3 DNA follows: TGTGCCAGCAGCTTGACTAGCGCAGATACGCAGTATTTT. It yields the protein CASSLTSADTQYF.

Ten or more counts support this clonotype. The rearrangement joins TRBV13 to TRBJ2-5; D is perhaps TRBD2 (6 bases). Germline V gene lookup returns CDR1 PRHDT and CDR2 FYEKMQ (reference sequence). CDR3 length equals 18 residues. The V and J ends lost 2 bases and 4 bases respectively, with 23 bases between them. The CDR3 region has the DNA TGTGCCAGCAGCTTATTCTCTTATATTTCTGAGGAGGGAGAGACCCAGTACTTC. Encoded protein: CASSLFSYISEEGETQYF.

Within the sample, this clonotype is medium-sized. The chain uses TRBV12-3 or TRBV12-4 and TRBJ2-3; the D gene is possibly TRBD2 (7 bases). This CDR3 has 15 residues. Trimming shortened V by 11 bases and J by 5 bases, and 23 bases separated the two germline ends. The CDR3 DNA is TGTGCCGTCCCCGCCGAGGGGGGGCAGAAAGATACGCAGTATTTT. This gives the protein CAVPAEGGQKDTQYF.

This sequence joins TRBV5-1 and TRBJ2-3; D not certain. Per the germline V gene, CDR1 is SGHRS and CDR2 is YFSETQ. Trimming stripped 2 bases from V and 4 bases from J, with 14 bases between. The CDR3 length is 15 residues. The DNA for the CDR3 is TGCGCCAGCAGCTTCTGGGGAAACTCAGCAGATACGCAGTATTTT. Residues: CASSFWGNSADTQYF.

Ten or more counts support this clonotype. This sequence joins TRBV2 and TRBJ1-5; 7 bases match TRBD1. Per the germline V gene, CDR1 is SNHLY and CDR2 is FYNNEI. Germline trimming cut 6 bases from V and 2 bases from J; bases unmatched to any gene: 10. The CDR3 runs to 16 residues. CDR3 in DNA: TGTGCCAGCAGCGAGACAGGGAATTTGGGCAATCAGCCCCAGCATTTT. This encodes CASSETGNLGNQPQHF.

There are many counts of this clonotype. V usage is TRBV12-5 and J usage is TRBJ2-2; no firm D call. Germline V CDR1 and CDR2: LGHNT, FRNRAP. V was clipped by 0 bases and J by 1 base, with 9 bases between them. The CDR3 consists of 16 residues. CDR3 DNA: TGTGCTAGTGGTTTGGTACTTTCAGGGAACACCGGGGAGCTGTTTTTT. Its translation is CASGLVLSGNTGELFF. The full variable domain, rest sourced from reference TRBV12-5 and TRBJ2-2, is DARVTQTPRHKVTEMGQEVTMRCQPILGHNTVFWYRQTMMQGLELLAYFRNRAPLDDSGMPKDRFSAEMPDATLATLKIQPSEPRDSAVYFCASGLVLSGNTGELFFGEGSRLTVL.

In its sample, this clonotype was seen many times. The rearrangement joins TRBV6-1 to TRBJ2-3; 10 nucleotides match TRBD2. Germline values: CDR1 MNHNS, CDR2 SASEGT. Germline trimming cut 2 bases from V and 6 bases from J; bases unmatched to any gene: 17. The CDR3 covers 19 residues. The CDR3 here is CASSERPQILAGFSDTQYF. As DNA, the CDR3 is TGTGCCAGCAGTGAACGACCCCAAATACTAGCGGGGTTTTCCGATACGCAGTATTTT.

In this sample, this clonotype is medium-sized (0.01 to 0.1%). The chain couples TRBV4-1 to TRBJ2-2; 10 positions match TRBD1. CDR1 and CDR2 from the germline V gene are MGHRA and YSYEKL. The CDR3 is made up of 17 amino acids. The V and J ends lost 1 base and 5 bases, in that order; junction bases with no gene match: 7. CDR3 bases: TGCGCCAGCAGCCAAGGGGCGGGACAGGGGTTAACCGGGGAGCTGTTTTTT. Protein: CASSQGAGQGLTGELFF.

Relative to its sample, this clonotype is medium-sized. The chain uses TRBV6-5 and TRBJ2-3, with D maybe TRBD1 (6 bases). From germline, CDR1 is MNHEY and CDR2 SVGAGI. This CDR3 spans 13 amino acids. Trimming cost V 6 bases and J 4 bases, with 11 bases left between them. The CDR3 sequence: CASRGQGPDTQYF. DNA for the CDR3: TGTGCCAGCAGGGGACAAGGACCAGATACGCAGTATTTT.

This clonotype occurred many times. The CDR3 loop reads CASSSPQASAHNEQFF. The CDR3 nucleotides read TGTGCCAGCAGCTCGCCCCAGGCTAGCGCGCACAATGAGCAGTTCTTC. V and J are TRBV7-9 and TRBJ2-1, with D maybe TRBD2 (6 bases). CDR3 length: 16 residues. The V gene's germline CDR1 is SEHNR and CDR2 FQNEAQ (reference sequence). Trimming took off 4 bases at V and 5 bases at J, with 18 bases between the two ends.

This clonotype was recorded many times. The chain uses TRBV5-6 and TRBJ1-1, with no clear D. V was pared by 0 bases and J by 0 bases, with 9 bases between. The CDR3 loop spans 15 amino acids. Germline loops: CDR1 SGHDT, CDR2 YYEEEE. CDR3 protein: CASSLVLGMNTEAFF. The CDR3 nucleotides read TGTGCCAGCAGCTTGGTTTTAGGGATGAACACTGAAGCTTTCTTT. The entire variable domain, with the rest obtained from reference TRBV5-6 and TRBJ1-1, is as follows: DAGVTQSPTHLIKTRGQQVTLRCSPKSGHDTVSWYQQALGQGPQFIFQYYEEEERQRGNFPDRFSGHQFPNYSSELNVNALLLGDSALYLCASSLVLGMNTEAFFGQGTRLTVV.

This clonotype was counted ten times or more. The chain uses TRBV9 and TRBJ2-3, with 8 bases fitting TRBD2. The germline CDR1 and CDR2 sequences are SGDLS and YYNGEE. J was trimmed by 5 bases and V by 1 base; bases with no gene match: 12. This CDR3 spans 17 amino acids. CDR3 region: CASSVFAGGTVGDTQYF. CDR3 DNA: TGTGCCAGCAGCGTATTCGCGGGAGGTACCGTAGGAGATACGCAGTATTTT.

This clonotype was seen ten or more times. The J gene is TRBJ2-5, the V gene TRBV9; TRBD1 matches at 7 bases. Trimming cost V 0 bases and J 2 bases; bases outside gene matches: 16. This CDR3 has 19 amino acids. Germline loops: CDR1 SGDLS, CDR2 YYNGEE. The CDR3 nucleotides are TGTGCCAGCAGCGTAGATGAGGGGGCCCTCGTTACTTCGCAAGAGACCCAGTACTTC. It translates to CASSVDEGALVTSQETQYF.

The V gene is TRBV25-1, the J gene TRBJ2-7; D possibly corresponds to TRBD1 (5 bases). V shed 4 bases and J shed 3 bases, with 7 bases lying between them. Germline V gives CDR1 MGHDK, CDR2 SYGVNS. The CDR3 consists of 12 residues. Written as DNA, the CDR3 is TGTGCCAGCAGTGCGCAGGGCTACGAGCAGTACTTC. Residues: CASSAQGYEQYF.